This record covers a single T cell receptor (beta chain). These data come from a study of neoadjuvant anti-PD-1 for oral cavity cancer. The protocol was immunoSEQ multiplex PCR, while the TCRdb copy is restricted to in-frame clones and leaves out a portion. The table records about 8,200 clones, 70% of them present only once. As for time point: after neoadjuvant nivolumab, at surgical resection. This receptor was obtained from a person aged 35-80 years with oral cavity squamous cell carcinoma. The source material was PBMCs, sampled after nivolumab (anti-PD-1) treatment.

CDR3 nucleotides: TGTGCCAGCAGTCATAACGACAGGCTTGAAAAACTGTTTTTT. Residues: CASSHNDRLEKLFF. This chain uses TRBV6-6 with TRBJ1-4, with a possible D match to TRBD1 (6 bases). The ends were cut back, 5 bases at V and 7 bases at J, with 14 bases in the middle. CDR3 length: 14 amino acids. Germline V CDR1 and CDR2: MNHNY, SVGAGI (reference sequence).